This T cell receptor (beta chain) is from a study of metastatic and nonmetastatic thyroid tumors. Original handling: It was from CDR3 differences across clinicopathological groups that a distant-metastasis classifier for papillary thyroid cancer was built. From the PCR reads, TCRdb re-called clones with MiXCR. The V and J calls and clone size are TCRdb's, not the authors'. The data contain over 8,000 clones, around a quarter of them singletons. This clone was seen a few times. The CDR3 spans 11 residues. Germline values: CDR1 ENHRY, CDR2 SYGVKD. Trimming took off 10 bases at V and 4 bases at J, with 7 bases between the two ends. Prior to thyroid surgery, none of the patients had received any treatment.

The genes are TRBV10-3 and TRBJ2-2; D is ambiguous. This receptor was obtained from a female donor with papillary thyroid cancer or a benign thyroid nodule (not recorded which). Some clones in this sample may be carry-over from other donors' samples. Input material: tumor tissue. The CDR3 spells CATVGTGELFF. Here the CDR3 DNA reads TGTGCCACGGTAGGCACCGGGGAGCTGTTTTTT.